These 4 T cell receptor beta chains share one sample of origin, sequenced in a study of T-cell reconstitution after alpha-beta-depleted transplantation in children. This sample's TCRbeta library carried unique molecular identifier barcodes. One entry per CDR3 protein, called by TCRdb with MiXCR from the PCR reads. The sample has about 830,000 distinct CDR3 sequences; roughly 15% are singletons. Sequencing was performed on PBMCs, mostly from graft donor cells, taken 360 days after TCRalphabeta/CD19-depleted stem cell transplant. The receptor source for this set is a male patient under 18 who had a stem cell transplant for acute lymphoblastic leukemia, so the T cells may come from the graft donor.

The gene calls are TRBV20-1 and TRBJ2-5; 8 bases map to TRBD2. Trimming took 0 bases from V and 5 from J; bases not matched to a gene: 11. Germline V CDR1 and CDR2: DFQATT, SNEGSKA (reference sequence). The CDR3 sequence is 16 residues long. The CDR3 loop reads CSARDGREGGRETQYF. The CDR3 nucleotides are TGCAGTGCTAGAGATGGCCGGGAGGGAGGTCGCGAGACCCAGTACTTC.

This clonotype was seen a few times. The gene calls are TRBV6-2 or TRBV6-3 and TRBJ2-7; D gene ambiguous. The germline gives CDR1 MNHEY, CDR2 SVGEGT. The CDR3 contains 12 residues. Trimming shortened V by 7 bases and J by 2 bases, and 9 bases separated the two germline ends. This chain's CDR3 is CASTRRPYEQYF. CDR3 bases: TGTGCCAGCACCCGTAGACCCTACGAGCAGTACTTC.

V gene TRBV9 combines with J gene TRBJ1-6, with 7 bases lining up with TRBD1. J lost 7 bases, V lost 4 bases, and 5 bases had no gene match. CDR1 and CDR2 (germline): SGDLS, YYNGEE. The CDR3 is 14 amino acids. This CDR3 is CASSTSTGNSPLHF. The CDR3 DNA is TGTGCCAGCAGCACTTCGACAGGGAATTCACCCCTCCACTTT.

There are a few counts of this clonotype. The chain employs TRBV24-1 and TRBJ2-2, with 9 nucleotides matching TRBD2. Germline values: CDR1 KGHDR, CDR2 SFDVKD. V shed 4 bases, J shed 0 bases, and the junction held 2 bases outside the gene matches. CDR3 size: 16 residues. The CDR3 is CATSDLAGTNTGELFF. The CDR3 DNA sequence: TGTGCCACCAGTGACCTAGCGGGAACGAACACCGGGGAGCTGTTTTTT.